This T cell receptor beta chain comes out of a study of immune reconstitution after stem cell transplant in scleroderma (dated by TCRdb to about 2017). The library came from RT-PCR. The data were produced on an Illumina MiSeq. TCRdb redid the processing of the public reads, applying fastp at Q25 and MiXCR, and retained in-frame beta chains. Rows are unified per CDR3 protein, each entry keeping the most common DNA and genes. The sample table lists around 3,000 distinct CDR3 sequences, around 8.5% of them with a count of one. The biggest ten clones account for approximately 10% of the sample. This clonotype is medium-sized (0.01 to 0.1%) in its sample. Its antigen is not yet known. Nothing much larger sits one base from this clone, and base qualities are not available. Relative to germline, V is missing 2 bases and J is missing 9 bases, with 8 bases of the junction outside any gene match. CDR3 length: 15 amino acids, cysteine to phenylalanine. Only the CDR3 portion is preserved as DNA: 45 bases, with reading frame beginning at the first base. CDR1 and CDR2, per the germline V gene, are SGHTA and FQGTGA.

The chain employs TRBV7-3 and TRBJ2-1; 9 central bases correspond to TRBD2. This clonotype was obtained from a female donor with systemic sclerosis. This specimen was collected before or after autologous hematopoietic stem cell transplantation (not recorded which). The CDR3 loop reads CASSLLERGVGEQFF. Here is the DNA: TGTGCCAGCAGCTTATTGGAGCGGGGGGTGGGTGAGCAGTTCTTC. With the rest looked up from the reference TRBV7-3 and TRBJ2-1 genes rather than sequenced, the full variable domain is GAGVSQTPSNKVTEKGKYVELRCDPISGHTALYWYRQSLGQGPEFLIYFQGTGAADDSGLPNDRFFAVRPEGSVSTLKIQRTERGDSAVYLCASSLLERGVGEQFFGPGTRLTVL.